This T cell receptor beta chain was captured by sequencing in a study of shared clonotypes between healthy human individuals. Germline CDR1 is MDHEN and CDR2 is SYDVKM. This CDR3 region has 14 residues. Trimming at V came to 5 bases and at J to 1 base, leaving 2 bases not matched to a gene. Donors, healthy HIV-negative adults, lacked recent acute infections or vaccinations. Note on this clone: The antigen is not known.

Whole-study findings and limits: Among four donors, about 5% of naive CD4 clonotypes were found in common. The researchers took only blood, and tissue repertoires probably look different.

Libraries were prepared by immunoSEQ multiplex PCR; TCRdb keeps only in-frame clonotypes and omits some of them. Among about 2 million clones listed, approximately 95% were seen once. The sequence derives from a young man in good health. The chain combines TRBV28 with TRBJ1-5, with 7 positions matching TRBD1. The sample was naive CD4+ T cells sorted from blood. As for subset: CD45RA+ positively selected. The CDR3 nucleotides read TGTGCCAGCAGTCCACAGGGGAGCAATCAGCCCCAGCATTTT. Translating it yields CASSPQGSNQPQHF.